The clone carrying this T cell receptor beta chain was detected a few times. Antigen unknown. One entry per CDR3 protein, called by TCRdb with MiXCR from the reads. Of 800,000 to 950,000 distinct CDR3 sequences in the sample, approximately 32% were seen once. The data stem from a study of T cell repertoires in cytomegalovirus infection. Looking at the study overall: Newly reported HLA-C-restricted and thoroughly characterized HLA-B-restricted CMV epitopes were employed. Both CMV infection and a matching HLA type were indicated by public TCR beta signatures. Study observations and caveats: HLA-C-restricted CMV clonotypes gave the most frequent clonotype in two of eight donors.

V lost 3 bases and J lost 7, with 12 bases in between. The CDR3 is 13 residues long. The germline CDR1 and CDR2 sequences are MNHEY and SMNVEV (reference sequence). V and J are TRBV27 and TRBJ1-1; maybe TRBD1 (5 bases). This receptor was obtained from a human donor in good health (CMV status not recorded). Some clones in this sample may be carry-over from other donors' samples. The sample consisted of cultured CD8+ T cells from PBMCs, taken from culture after CMV antigen stimulation. The chain's CDR3 is CASSFHGGGEAFF. CDR3 sequence (DNA): TGTGCCAGCAGTTTCCATGGGGGTGGTGAAGCTTTCTTT.